This TCR beta chain was sequenced during a study of regulatory T cells in long-lasting Graves disease (dated by TCRdb to the early 2020s). Looking at the study overall: Persistent Graves' disease was defined as antithyroid drug treatment for over 5 years with persistently positive TSH receptor autoantibodies. This study used TCR sequencing and RNA sequencing of peripheral blood to compare persistent Graves' disease patients against newly diagnosed Graves' disease patients. The study took place in China and was registered as a clinical trial. TCR sequencing covered 13 persistent and 20 newly diagnosed Graves' disease patients, approximately 33 samples in total. Antithyroid drugs had been taken for 8.5 to 13 years on average by persistent Graves' disease patients in the clinical cohort.

Library preparation used multiplex PCR. Sequencing relied on an Illumina HiSeq 4000. To build TCR beta libraries, CDR3 regions were amplified by Arm-PCR using iRepertoire HTBI primers. Before sequencing, the PCR products went through gel purification. From the authors' description of their analysis: Across samples, about 63 TRBV and 15 or so TRBJ segments were identified and used for gene usage analysis of CDR3 amino acid clonotypes. COPE and FqMerger were used to merge filtered high-quality paired reads into contigs. Contigs were aligned with BLAST to IMGT TRBV, TRBD and TRBJ reference genes, and CDR3 was defined per IMGT. Any clonotype with a frequency above 0.1% was counted as a highly expanded clone. Shannon entropy served as the measure of repertoire diversity, while the Gini coefficient captured V-J evenness. A clonotype found in more than one individual was treated as public. TCRdb took the public reads, trimmed them with fastp at Q25, ran MiXCR for clone calling and kept in-frame beta chains. When rows share a CDR3 protein, they turn into one entry using the most common DNA and genes. These V and J calls originate from TCRdb's pipeline instead of the authors' own analysis. This sample holds 350,000 to 500,000 distinct CDR3 sequences; about 21% were observed only once. The top ten clonotypes cover roughly an eighth of the sample.

Read against the paper, the sample's time point label means: persistent/refractory GD, antithyroid drugs over 5 years with positive TRAb. For both TCR sequencing and RNA sequencing, RNA was extracted from PBMCs in TRIzol. The diagnosis of Graves' disease was made according to American Thyroid Association guidelines. Patients were recruited from an endocrinology department in Xi'an, China. Each patient gave approximately 9 milliliters of peripheral blood, collected in an EDTA anticoagulant tube. Ficoll Paque Plus density gradient separation was used to isolate PBMCs, and no further T cell sorting was done. RNA quality was checked with an Agilent 2100 Bioanalyzer and agarose gel, and concentration with a NanoDrop 2000. General study outcomes and caveats: Compared with newly diagnosed patients, patients with persistent Graves' disease had lower TCR Shannon entropy and fewer highly expanded clones, which suggests clonal expansion. The authors noted that the small sample size was a limitation that may lower accuracy. Patients with persistent disease shared more public clonotypes (around 3,000) than newly diagnosed patients did (nearly 1,000). Only the TCR beta chain was sequenced and analyzed. Persistent disease showed preferential use of TRBV28, TRBJ1-2 and TRBJ2-5, whereas newly diagnosed disease favored TRBV20-1 and TRBJ2-1. Because the primary lesion, thyroid tissue, could not be accessed, the study looked at peripheral blood alone.

This clonotype was detected ten times or more. The target of this receptor is not known. The record has no base qualities; no much larger clone is one base away. Based on the germline V gene, the CDR1 and CDR2 sequences are KGHSH and LQKENI. The CDR3 runs 14 amino acids, cysteine and phenylalanine included. The only DNA kept is the CDR3, 42 bases in frame from the first base. Trimming takes 2 bases from V and 7 bases from J, and the germline ends sit 12 bases apart. The sequenced sample was peripheral blood mononuclear cells (PBMCs), obtained when the disease was refractory, from a patient treated with antithyroid drugs. The rearrangement combines TRBV18 with TRBJ2-4; the D gene may be TRBD1 or TRBD2, since each aligns over 5 bases. The receptor was derived from a female donor with Graves disease. The CDR3 protein is CASSPGTSYNIQYF. The DNA reads TGTGCCAGCTCACCAGGGACCAGTTATAACATTCAGTACTTC.